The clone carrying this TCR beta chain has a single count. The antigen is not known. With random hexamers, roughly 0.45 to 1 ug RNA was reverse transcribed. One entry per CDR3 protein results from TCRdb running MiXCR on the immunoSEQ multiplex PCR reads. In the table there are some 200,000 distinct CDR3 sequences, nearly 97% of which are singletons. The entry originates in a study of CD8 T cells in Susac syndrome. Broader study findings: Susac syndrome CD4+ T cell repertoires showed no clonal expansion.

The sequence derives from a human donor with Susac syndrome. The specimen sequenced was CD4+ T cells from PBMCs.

CDR3 bases: TGCAGTGTCCCGGGGCGGGGAACAGATACGCAGTATTTT. This gives the protein CSVPGRGTDTQYF. V usage is TRBV20-1 and J usage is TRBJ2-3, with D tentatively TRBD2 (6 bases). Germline-derived CDR1 and CDR2 are DFQATT and SNEGSKA (reference sequence). V lost 7 bases and J 3 bases, leaving 14 bases between the germline ends. The CDR3 totals 13 residues.